A single sample is the source of the 8 T cell receptor beta chains below, sequenced in a study of TIL therapy for anti-PD-1-resistant metastatic lung cancer. Sequencing used immunoSEQ v3. Generated by immunoSEQ multiplex PCR, the TCRdb table keeps only in-frame clones and is missing some. In the table there are about 50,000 clones, approximately 70% of which are singletons. This sample's time point: pre-treatment sample, taken before nivolumab and TIL therapy. The tumor samples were excised metastases, mostly pleural nodules or supraclavicular lymph nodes. The source material was tumor tissue, sampled at baseline. The receptors derive from a person between 25 and 80 years old with non-small cell lung cancer.

This clone came up once. This sequence joins TRBV5-4 and TRBJ2-7, with TRBD1 identical over 7 bases. Unmatched junction bases numbered 6, after V lost 4 bases and J lost 2 bases. CDR3 length equals 14 residues. From germline, CDR1 is SGHNT and CDR2 YYREEE (reference sequence). The CDR3 sequence is CASSMTGPPYEQYF. CDR3 nucleotide sequence: TGTGCCAGCAGCATGACAGGGCCACCCTACGAGCAGTACTTC. Filled out from reference TRBV5-4 and TRBJ2-7, the complete variable domain reads ETGVTQSPTHLIKTRGQQVTLRCSSQSGHNTVSWYQQALGQGPQFIFQYYREEENGRGNFPPRFSGLQFPNYSSELNVNALELDDSALYLCASSMTGPPYEQYFGPGTRLTVT.

In this sample, this clone turned up a few times. V is TRBV5-1 and J is TRBJ1-1, with D possibly being TRBD1 (5 bases). V was clipped by 1 base and J by 6 bases, with 10 bases between them. Germline CDR1 SGHRS, CDR2 YFSETQ. The CDR3 consists of 13 residues. In nucleotides, the CDR3 is TGCGCCAGCAGCTTGTTAGTAGGGGCTGAAGCTTTCTTT. Amino acids: CASSLLVGAEAFF.

The CDR3 reads CASSKRTGSHEQYF. As DNA, the CDR3 is TGTGCCAGCAGCAAACGGACAGGGAGCCACGAGCAGTACTTC. The rearrangement links TRBV11-2 to TRBJ2-7; 8 bases match TRBD1. V dropped 5 bases and J dropped 5; count of bases not matched to a gene: 8. The CDR3 contains 14 residues. Germline CDR1 SGHAT, CDR2 FQNNGV.

This chain joins TRBV14 and TRBJ2-7; TRBD1 is a possible D gene (6 bases). Germline CDR1 and CDR2: SGHDN and FVKESK. The V end was cut by 2 bases, the J end by 9 bases, with 8 bases between. CDR3 size: 11 residues. As DNA, the CDR3 is TGTGCCAGCAGCCAACAGGGGACGCAGTACTTC. It encodes CASSQQGTQYF.

V usage is TRBV2 and J usage is TRBJ2-5; maybe TRBD1 (5 bases). Germline V gene lookup returns CDR1 SNHLY and CDR2 FYNNEI. This CDR3 comprises 11 residues. V lost 7 bases, J lost 7 bases, and 10 bases lay in between. CDR3 DNA: TGTGCCAGCACCAATGACAGGACCCAGTACTTC. This encodes CASTNDRTQYF. The full variable domain, its missing parts supplied by reference TRBV2 and TRBJ2-5, is EPEVTQTPSHQVTQMGQEVILRCVPISNHLYFYWYRQILGQKVEFLVSFYNNEISEKSEIFDDQFSVERPDGSNFTLKIRSTKLEDSAMYFCASTNDRTQYFGPGTRLLVL.

The chain carries TRBV15 and TRBJ1-1; D gene ambiguous. The ends were cut back, 8 bases at V and 1 base at J, with 11 bases in the middle. The germline V gene has CDR1 LNHNV and CDR2 YYDKDF (reference sequence). The length of the CDR3 is 13 residues. The CDR3 DNA sequence: TGTGCCACCGGTCGGGATCCGAACACTGAAGCTTTCTTT. Residues: CATGRDPNTEAFF.

The chain combines TRBV5-1 with TRBJ2-2, with D possibly TRBD1 on 6 matching bases. The CDR3 has 17 amino acids. Germline V gives CDR1 SGHRS, CDR2 YFSETQ. Trimming cost V 4 bases and J 0 bases, with 16 bases left between them. The CDR3 nucleotides read TGCGCCAGCAGCCACCTGACAGGCCTCGCGAACACCGGGGAGCTGTTTTTT. Translating gives CASSHLTGLANTGELFF.

CDR3 DNA: TGCAGCGTTGCGACAGGGGGTTCCTCTGGAAACACCATATATTTT. Protein product: CSVATGGSSGNTIYF. The J gene is TRBJ1-3, the V gene TRBV29-1; 9 bases match TRBD1. CDR3 size: 15 residues. V lost 4 bases, J lost 0 bases, and 4 bases stayed unmatched. Germline V lookup: CDR1 SQVTM, CDR2 ANQGSEA.